The T cell receptor (beta chain) under discussion was sequenced for a study of T cell responses to AZD1222 COVID-19 vaccine. Sequencing used immunoSEQ multiplex PCR; TCRdb keeps in-frame clones, though not all of them. The data show about 130,000 clones, with approximately 90% seen just once and 1.9% held by the top ten. This CDR3 region has 14 residues. Deletions cut 0 bases from V and 2 bases from J, with 9 bases between. Germline-derived CDR1 and CDR2 are SGHRS and YFSETQ. As for this clone: Other nucleotide sequences from this sample produce the same CDR3.

This chain links TRBV5-1 with TRBJ2-7; tentatively, D is TRBD2 (6 bases). The source material was peripheral blood, sampled on day 0 of AZD1222 vaccination. The source is an adult in good health. The DNA for the CDR3 is TGCGCCAGCAGCTTGGTCGGGGGACCCTACGAGCAGTACTTC. Its protein is CASSLVGGPYEQYF. Combining the CDR3 with reference TRBV5-1 and TRBJ2-7 gives the whole variable domain KAGVTQTPRYLIKTRGQQVTLSCSPISGHRSVSWYQQTPGQGLQFLFEYFSETQRNKGNFPGRFSGRQFSNSRSEMNVSTLELGDSALYLCASSLVGGPYEQYFGPGTRLTVT.